Presented here are 25 T cell receptor beta chains from one specimen sequenced in a study of T cell responses to AZD1222 COVID-19 vaccine. Sequencing was performed with immunoSEQ multiplex PCR; in TCRdb, only in-frame clones are kept and a portion is missing. Of around 140,000 clones in the sample, about nine tenths are singletons; the top ten hold about 20%. Source: peripheral blood, taken on day 0 of AZD1222 vaccination. These receptors were collected from an adult in good health.

This sequence joins TRBV6-5 and TRBJ1-4, with 10 bases that match TRBD1. CDR1 MNHEY and CDR2 SVGAGI come from the germline V gene. This CDR3 region has 14 residues. Trimming took 7 bases from V and 6 from J; bases not matched to a gene: 5. CDR3 in amino acids: CASNSGTGDEKLFF. CDR3 sequence (DNA): TGTGCCAGCAATTCCGGGACAGGGGATGAAAAACTGTTTTTT.

The genes are TRBV5-4 and TRBJ2-5; D gene unclear. Trimming removed 3 bases from V and 3 bases from J, with 12 bases in between. Germline loops: CDR1 SGHNT, CDR2 YYREEE (reference sequence). The CDR3 has 14 residues. CDR3 sequence reads: CASSSQSSKETQYF. DNA for the CDR3: TGTGCCAGCAGCTCCCAGAGCTCAAAAGAGACCCAGTACTTC.

The CDR3 loop is CASSPRMRTDYGYTF. DNA of the CDR3: TGTGCCAGTAGTCCTCGAATGCGGACAGACTATGGCTACACCTTC. The chain has TRBV19 and TRBJ1-2, with a tentative D call TRBD1 (6 bases). Trimming left V 5 bases short and J 3 bases short, with 16 bases between. The CDR3 has 15 amino acids. Germline CDR1 is LNHDA and CDR2 is SQIVND (reference sequence).

This chain uses TRBV2 with TRBJ1-1; D not resolved. Between the trimmed V and J ends, which lost 1 base and 3 bases, there was a span of 6 bases. Germline lookup yields CDR1 SNHLY and CDR2 FYNNEI. The CDR3 is 13 residues long. CDR3 sequence: CASSEEGYTEAFF. CDR3 coding DNA: TGTGCCAGCAGTGAAGAGGGATACACTGAAGCTTTCTTT. The whole variable domain, remainder taken from reference TRBV2 and TRBJ1-1, is EPEVTQTPSHQVTQMGQEVILRCVPISNHLYFYWYRQILGQKVEFLVSFYNNEISEKSEIFDDQFSVERPDGSNFTLKIRSTKLEDSAMYFCASSEEGYTEAFFGQGTRLTVV.

This clone was recorded only once. The J gene is TRBJ2-1, the V gene TRBV7-3; TRBD2 aligns across 8 bases. The J segment lost 8 bases and the V segment lost 2 bases, leaving 8 bases of the junction unmatched. This CDR3 comprises 15 residues. CDR1 and CDR2 from the germline V gene are SGHTA and FQGTGA. CDR3 DNA sequence: TGTGCCAGCAGCTTAGAATTAGCGGGGAGCCATGAGCAGTTCTTC. The encoded protein is CASSLELAGSHEQFF.

J is TRBJ2-3 and V is TRBV7-3, with unresolved D. The CDR3 consists of 15 residues. Looked up from germline, CDR1 is SGHTA and CDR2 is FQGTGA. V lost 2 bases and J lost 4, with 13 bases in between. The CDR3 DNA reads as TGTGCCAGCAGCTTACCTCACCGGGCGTCAGATACGCAGTATTTT. Amino acids: CASSLPHRASDTQYF.

The DNA of the CDR3 is TGTGCCACCAGCAGAGTAGGCAGCTACAATGAGCAGTTCTTC. Protein: CATSRVGSYNEQFF. This chain joins TRBV15 and TRBJ2-1, with D hard to call. Trimming shortened V by 1 base and J by 3 bases, and 7 bases separated the two germline ends. CDR3 length: 14 residues. Germline CDR1 LNHNV, CDR2 YYDKDF (reference sequence).

CDR3 coding DNA: TGTGCCAGCAGTACGACAGGGGTCACAGATACGCAGTATTTT. Translated, it gives CASSTTGVTDTQYF. The chain couples TRBV28 to TRBJ2-3, with 8 bases identical to TRBD1. V was clipped by 5 bases and J by 2 bases; unmatched bases: 3. The CDR3 consists of 14 residues. CDR1 and CDR2 from the germline V gene are MDHEN and SYDVKM.

The rearrangement joins TRBV5-1 to TRBJ1-6; D might be TRBD1 (5 bases). Germline V gives CDR1 SGHRS, CDR2 YFSETQ. Trimming removed 4 bases from V and 7 bases from J, with 18 bases in between. The CDR3 covers 16 residues. The DNA of the CDR3 is TGCGCCAGCAGCACCGGGATCGGGGGAGAAAATTCACCCCTCCACTTT. It translates to CASSTGIGGENSPLHF.

The V and J genes are TRBV7-3 and TRBJ2-3, with 13 bases identical to TRBD2. The CDR3 totals 15 residues. From germline, CDR1 is SGHTA and CDR2 FQGTGA. The ends lost 3 bases at V and 11 bases at J; junction bases unmatched: 8. The CDR3 DNA follows: TGTGCCAGCAGCTTGACGGGACTAGCGGGGTCCGGGCAGTATTTT. It is translated as CASSLTGLAGSGQYF.

The chain uses TRBV5-5 and TRBJ2-5, with no clear D. The CDR3 length is 12 residues. The germline V gene encodes CDR1 SGHKS and CDR2 YYEKEE (reference sequence). V was cut by 2 bases and J by 3 bases, with 5 bases left in between. Written as DNA, the CDR3 is TGTGCCAGCAGCTTCACAGAAGAGACCCAGTACTTC. Its translation: CASSFTEETQYF.

This clone was detected a few times. This sequence joins TRBV13 and TRBJ2-2; D is unresolved. CDR3 length equals 12 residues. The V gene's germline CDR1 is PRHDT and CDR2 FYEKMQ (reference sequence). The V and J ends lost 6 bases and 5 bases respectively, with 7 bases between them. Here the CDR3 reads CASSEVTGELFF. The DNA for the CDR3 is TGTGCCAGCAGTGAGGTAACCGGGGAGCTGTTTTTT.

The chain uses TRBV9 and TRBJ2-2, with 7 positions matching TRBD2. CDR1 and CDR2 (germline): SGDLS, YYNGEE. CDR3 length: 16 amino acids. With V trimmed by 4 bases and J by 1 base, 7 bases remained unmatched. CDR3 region: CASSPRGGLNTGELFF. CDR3 nucleotides: TGTGCCAGCAGCCCCCGCGGGGGATTGAACACCGGGGAGCTGTTTTTT.

The chain recombines TRBV5-4 with TRBJ1-2; tentatively, D is TRBD1 (5 bases). In germline, CDR1 is SGHNT, CDR2 YYREEE (reference sequence). Trimming stripped 9 bases from V and 4 bases from J, with 13 bases between. This CDR3 has 12 residues. In nucleotides, the CDR3 is TGTGCCACCAAAGGAAGGGGCTATGGCTACACCTTC. Protein sequence: CATKGRGYGYTF. Full variable domain (rest looked up from reference TRBV5-4 and TRBJ1-2): ETGVTQSPTHLIKTRGQQVTLRCSSQSGHNTVSWYQQALGQGPQFIFQYYREEENGRGNFPPRFSGLQFPNYSSELNVNALELDDSALYLCATKGRGYGYTFGSGTRLTVV.

This chain links TRBV7-2 with TRBJ1-1; D remains unclear. CDR1 is SGHTA and CDR2 is FQGNSA in the germline V gene. The CDR3 is 15 residues long. V lost 2 bases and J 6 bases, leaving 16 bases between the germline ends. The chain's CDR3 is CASSLNWRTLSEAFF. CDR3 coding DNA: TGTGCCAGCAGCTTAAATTGGAGGACTCTTTCTGAAGCTTTCTTT.

The chain couples TRBV29-1 to TRBJ1-5; D is undetermined. The germline V and J ends were trimmed by 8 bases and 7 bases, with 15 bases remaining between them. CDR3 length: 12 residues. Germline V lookup: CDR1 SQVTM, CDR2 ANQGSEA. The CDR3 is CSPGVCGQPQHF. The CDR3 bases are TGCAGCCCCGGGGTTTGCGGGCAGCCCCAGCATTTT.

This clone showed up just a few times. The rearrangement joins TRBV2 to TRBJ2-7; 7 nucleotides line up with TRBD2. J lost 1 base, V lost 4 bases, and 4 bases had no gene match. Germline lookup yields CDR1 SNHLY and CDR2 FYNNEI. This CDR3 has 14 amino acids. CDR3 coding DNA: TGTGCCAGCAGTGGGGAGGGGTATTCCTACGAGCAGTACTTC. Translated, it gives CASSGEGYSYEQYF.

The V and J genes are TRBV11-2 and TRBJ2-1, with TRBD2 matching 15 bases. This CDR3 has 17 residues. The V and J ends lost 0 bases and 8 bases, in that order; junction bases with no gene match: 5. Germline V gene sequence: CDR1 SGHAT, CDR2 FQNNGV. This chain's CDR3 is CASSLDSGTSGGYEQFF. The CDR3 region has the DNA TGTGCCAGCAGCTTAGATTCAGGGACTAGCGGGGGGTATGAGCAGTTCTTC.

V gene TRBV2 combines with J gene TRBJ2-5, with D unresolved. CDR3 size: 12 residues. V gave up 8 bases and J gave up 5 bases, with 12 bases separating them. Per germline, CDR1 SNHLY and CDR2 FYNNEI. CDR3 in amino acids: CASRSTTETQYF. As DNA, the CDR3 is TGTGCCAGCCGTTCAACCACGGAGACCCAGTACTTC. The variable domain in full, completed from reference TRBV2 and TRBJ2-5, reads EPEVTQTPSHQVTQMGQEVILRCVPISNHLYFYWYRQILGQKVEFLVSFYNNEISEKSEIFDDQFSVERPDGSNFTLKIRSTKLEDSAMYFCASRSTTETQYFGPGTRLLVL.

V is TRBV19 and J is TRBJ2-5; TRBD1 or TRBD2 may be the D gene (5 bases each). The CDR3 is 15 amino acids. V lost 1 base to trimming and J lost 5 bases, with 14 bases between them. Germline lookup yields CDR1 LNHDA and CDR2 SQIVND (reference sequence). The CDR3 region is CASSIADGGRETQYF. The CDR3 DNA reads TGTGCCAGTAGTATAGCTGATGGGGGTCGGGAGACCCAGTACTTC.

This clone was counted only a few times. The chain is built from TRBV30 and TRBJ1-2; no reliable D call. The CDR3 has 11 amino acids. Trimming removed 2 bases from V and 8 bases from J, with 9 bases in between. Germline CDR1 is GTSNPN and CDR2 is SVGIG (reference sequence). The CDR3 DNA is TGTGCCTGGAGTTGGGAGGGAGGCTACACCTTC. Its translation: CAWSWEGGYTF.

The J gene is TRBJ1-2, the V gene TRBV7-9; 9 nucleotides match TRBD1. V gave up 8 bases and J gave up 8 bases; unmatched junction bases: 6. Germline values: CDR1 SEHNR, CDR2 FQNEAQ (reference sequence). The CDR3 totals 12 residues. The CDR3 DNA reads TGTGCCAGCTCTAACAGGGGGCAAGGCTACACCTTC. Protein: CASSNRGQGYTF.

This clone appeared once. The chain couples TRBV6-5 to TRBJ2-7; 10 nucleotides line up with TRBD2. V trimming: 6 bases; J trimming: 3 bases; junction bases outside the gene matches: 8. This CDR3 is built from 15 residues. CDR1 and CDR2 from the germline V gene are MNHEY and SVGAGI. The CDR3 is CASRDSGGLIYEQYF. CDR3 nucleotides: TGTGCCAGCAGGGATAGCGGGGGGTTGATCTACGAGCAGTACTTC.

The CDR3 bases are TGTGCCAGCAGTTACCAAGGACCTAGCTCCTACGAGCAGTACTTC. Its translation is CASSYQGPSSYEQYF. V usage is TRBV6-2 or TRBV6-3 and J usage is TRBJ2-7; D remains unclear. CDR1 is MNHEY, CDR2 SVGEGT, per germline. With 2 bases removed from V and 0 bases from J, the gap between germline ends came to 11 bases. This CDR3 has 15 amino acids.

The gene calls are TRBV28 and TRBJ2-7; a possible D gene is TRBD1 (5 bases). From germline, CDR1 is MDHEN and CDR2 SYDVKM. Trimming stripped 6 bases from V and 1 base from J, with 22 bases between. The CDR3 has 17 residues. The CDR3 sequence: CASSPRSGKEGSYEQYF. As DNA, the CDR3 is TGTGCCAGCAGCCCAAGGTCAGGGAAAGAAGGGTCCTACGAGCAGTACTTC. Filled out from reference TRBV28 and TRBJ2-7, the complete variable domain reads DVKVTQSSRYLVKRTGEKVFLECVQDMDHENMFWYRQDPGLGLRLIYFSYDVKMKEKGDIPEGYSVSREKKERFSLILESASTNQTSMYLCASSPRSGKEGSYEQYFGPGTRLTVT.